Each of the 9 T cell receptor beta chains below was sequenced from the same sample in a study of T cells after yellow fever vaccination. TCRdb re-analysed the 5' RACE reads in MiXCR, keeping a single row per CDR3 protein. The sample records 200,000 to 250,000 distinct CDR3 sequences, 6% to 7.5% being singletons. Material: CD4+ T cells sorted from PBMCs, obtained 15 days after the yellow fever booster vaccination. These receptors all stem from a man aged 30-40 years who received the YFV17D yellow fever vaccine.

This clonotype was picked up many times. The chain uses TRBV12-3 or TRBV12-4 and TRBJ1-2; D gene ambiguous. V lost 6 bases, J lost 8 bases, and 13 bases lay in between. The CDR3 length is 12 residues. The CDR3 DNA follows: TGTGCCAGCAGCGTCAGCATCCACGGCTACACCTTC. Translating it yields CASSVSIHGYTF.

A few counts support this clonotype. The chain has TRBV3-1 and TRBJ2-3; D unclear. The germline gives CDR1 LGHDT, CDR2 YNNKEL (reference sequence). V lost 2 bases and J lost 6, with 15 bases in between. This CDR3 has 15 amino acids. CDR3 nucleotides: TGTGCCAGCAGCCAACGGGCCCCGGCTATGGATACGCAGTATTTT. It specifies CASSQRAPAMDTQYF.

This clonotype was detected a few times. This chain links TRBV2 with TRBJ2-1; TRBD2 aligns across 7 bases. The CDR3 spans 17 residues. Germline V gives CDR1 SNHLY, CDR2 FYNNEI. Trimming cost V 3 bases and J 3 bases; bases outside gene matches: 11. CDR3 bases: TGTGCCAGCAGTGATAATGTTGGGACTACCTACTACAATGAGCAGTTCTTC. This gives the protein CASSDNVGTTYYNEQFF.

This clonotype was seen at least ten times. The gene calls are TRBV12-3 or TRBV12-4 and TRBJ1-2, with D uncertain. The CDR3 runs to 15 residues. V was shortened by 3 bases and J by 4 bases, with 15 bases between the two germline ends. In DNA, the CDR3 is TGTGCCAGCAGTTTCGGCCGGCGCCCCTTCTATGGCTACACCTTC. Amino acid sequence: CASSFGRRPFYGYTF.

The genes are TRBV7-6 and TRBJ2-2; tentatively, D is TRBD1 (6 bases). This CDR3 comprises 17 residues. The germline V and J ends were trimmed by 1 base and 4 bases, with 16 bases remaining between them. In germline, CDR1 is SGHVS, CDR2 FNYEAQ. The CDR3 nucleotides are TGTGCCAGCAGCTTAGGGACACAGGGCTTCAGCACCGGGGAGCTGTTTTTT. Its protein is CASSLGTQGFSTGELFF.

The genes are TRBV27 and TRBJ2-7; 8 nucleotides align to TRBD1. Germline lookup yields CDR1 MNHEY and CDR2 SMNVEV (reference sequence). V dropped 10 bases and J dropped 3; count of bases not matched to a gene: 11. This CDR3 contains 14 residues. The CDR3: CATRRGTGIYEQYF. The DNA for the CDR3 is TGTGCCACCCGCCGGGGGACAGGAATCTACGAGCAGTACTTC.

The chain joins TRBV9 to TRBJ2-5; 9 bases are a match to TRBD2. The CDR3 totals 15 residues. V gave up 0 bases and J gave up 5 bases; unmatched junction bases: 5. Looked up from germline, CDR1 is SGDLS and CDR2 is YYNGEE. The CDR3 reads CASSVVSGSVETQYF. In nucleotides, the CDR3 is TGTGCCAGCAGCGTAGTTAGCGGGAGTGTGGAGACCCAGTACTTC. Together with reference TRBV9 and TRBJ2-5, the CDR3 gives the full variable domain: DSGVTQTPKHLITATGQRVTLRCSPRSGDLSVYWYQQSLDQGLQFLIQYYNGEERAKGNILERFSAQQFPDLHSELNLSSLELGDSALYFCASSVVSGSVETQYFGPGTRLLVL.

The chain has TRBV18 and TRBJ2-5, with a tentative D call TRBD1 (6 bases). V gave up 5 bases and J gave up 7 bases, with 14 bases separating them. The CDR3 is 13 amino acids. CDR1 and CDR2 (germline): KGHSH, LQKENI. CDR3: CASSVPGAGTQYF. As DNA, the CDR3 is TGTGCCAGCTCAGTTCCAGGGGCTGGGACCCAGTACTTC.

This clonotype has more than one count but fewer than ten. The rearrangement links TRBV6-5 to TRBJ1-5; TRBD1 might be the D (6 bases). The CDR3 contains 14 residues. Between the trimmed V and J ends, which lost 6 bases and 6 bases, there was a span of 15 bases. Looked up from germline, CDR1 is MNHEY and CDR2 is SVGAGI. The CDR3 is CASRRTVGGQPQHF. The CDR3 nucleotides are TGTGCCAGCAGACGGACAGTGGGCGGTCAGCCCCAGCATTTT.